The 15 T cell receptor beta chains listed next were all sequenced from one sample in a study of human T cells and chemical hapten exposure. Time point defined: patch test 1, 2 weeks after DPC sensitization. Indicated treatment: therapeutic diphenylcyclopropenone sensitization with weekly scalp DPC. From the RACE reads, TCRdb called clonotypes with MiXCR, one entry per CDR3 protein. This sample has 100,000 or so distinct CDR3 sequences, with under 12% found just once. Sequencing was performed on whole blood, taken in connection with sensitization to the hapten diphenylcyclopropenone (DPC). Every receptor here comes from a man aged 40-50 years with alopecia areata. Some clones in this sample may be carry-over from other donors' samples.

Only a few counts were recorded for this clonotype. The chain is built from TRBV19 and TRBJ2-6, with D uncertain. V shed 9 bases and J shed 0 bases, with 12 bases lying between them. The CDR3 is 15 amino acids. Germline V lookup: CDR1 LNHDA, CDR2 SQIVND (reference sequence). CDR3 protein: CASETGPSGANVLTF. DNA for the CDR3: TGTGCCAGCGAGACGGGCCCCTCTGGGGCCAACGTCCTGACTTTC.

This clonotype was seen a few times. The chain recombines TRBV5-5 with TRBJ1-2; 9 bases align to TRBD1. The CDR3 extends over 15 amino acids. V was pared by 1 base and J by 7 bases, with 8 bases of the junction left unmatched. Germline assignment: CDR1 SGHKS and CDR2 YYEKEE (reference sequence). CDR3 region: CASSLMITGGIGYTF. The CDR3, as DNA: TGTGCCAGCAGCTTGATGATAACAGGGGGCATTGGCTACACCTTC. The full variable domain, its missing parts supplied by reference TRBV5-5 and TRBJ1-2, is DAGVTQSPTHLIKTRGQQVTLRCSPISGHKSVSWYQQVLGQGPQFIFQYYEKEERGRGNFPDRFSARQFPNYSSELNVNALLLGDSALYLCASSLMITGGIGYTFGSGTRLTVV.

This chain connects TRBV7-2 to TRBJ2-1; TRBD2 aligns across 10 bases. J was trimmed by 9 bases and V by 4 bases; bases with no gene match: 12. From germline, CDR1 is SGHTA and CDR2 FQGNSA. This CDR3 has 16 residues. CDR3 sequence (DNA): TGTGCCAGCAGCTCTAGCGGGAGAGGTCAAAGACGTGAGCAGTTCTTC. Its protein product is CASSSSGRGQRREQFF.

A few counts support this clonotype. The V call is TRBV5-1, the J call TRBJ2-3; 12 bases are a match to TRBD2. Germline V gene data show CDR1 as SGHRS and CDR2 as YFSETQ. J lost 6 bases, V lost 4 bases, and 9 bases had no gene match. CDR3 length: 16 amino acids. Here the CDR3 DNA reads TGCGCCAGCAGCACAGGAAGACTAGCGGGAGACGATACGCAGTATTTT. The encoded protein is CASSTGRLAGDDTQYF.

The sample holds a few counts of this clonotype. The rearrangement joins TRBV7-9 to TRBJ1-4; weak D call: TRBD1 (6 bases). CDR3 length: 15 residues. Germline V gene data show CDR1 as SEHNR and CDR2 as FQNEAQ (reference sequence). V was pared by 5 bases and J by 8 bases, with 18 bases between. The CDR3 region is CASSTSGAESEKLFF. CDR3 coding DNA: TGTGCCAGCAGCACCTCAGGGGCCGAGTCCGAAAAACTGTTTTTT.

Ten or more counts support this clonotype. This chain uses TRBV13 with TRBJ1-1; D call uncertain. This CDR3 contains 16 residues. The germline V gene encodes CDR1 PRHDT and CDR2 FYEKMQ (reference sequence). Trimming pared 1 base from V and 0 bases from J, leaving 12 bases between. DNA of the CDR3: TGTGCCAGCAGCTTAGCCCCCTTTAGGATGAACACTGAAGCTTTCTTT. This sequence encodes CASSLAPFRMNTEAFF.

In this sample, this clonotype turned up a few times. This chain connects TRBV6-2 or TRBV6-3 to TRBJ2-7; either TRBD1 or TRBD2 may fit D (6 bases each). Germline assignment: CDR1 MNHEY and CDR2 SVGEGT. This CDR3 has 15 amino acids. Trimming took off 6 bases at V and 4 bases at J, with 19 bases between the two ends. The DNA for the CDR3 is TGTGCCAGCAGCAGTGGAGGGGGACGCGATTACGAGCAGTACTTC. Its translation is CASSSGGGRDYEQYF.

This clonotype came up many times. The chain carries TRBV12-3 or TRBV12-4 and TRBJ2-5, with D maybe TRBD2 (6 bases). The ends were cut back, 6 bases at V and 2 bases at J, with 13 bases in the middle. This CDR3 contains 14 residues. The CDR3 bases are TGTGCCAGCAGCCGTGCTAGCGCTCAAGAGACCCAGTACTTC. Translated: CASSRASAQETQYF.

This clonotype came up a few times. The chain couples TRBV7-2 to TRBJ1-4, with a tentative D call TRBD1 (5 bases). There are 16 residues in the CDR3. The germline CDR1 and CDR2 sequences are SGHTA and FQGNSA. Deletions cut 1 base from V and 5 bases from J, with 14 bases between. As DNA, the CDR3 is TGTGCCAGCAGCTTAGGCTCTCAGGGATGGAATGAAAAACTGTTTTTT. It encodes CASSLGSQGWNEKLFF. The variable domain in full, with the rest retrieved from reference TRBV7-2 and TRBJ1-4, is GAGVSQSPSNKVTEKGKDVELRCDPISGHTALYWYRQSLGQGLEFLIYFQGNSAPDKSGLPSDRFSAERTGGSVSTLTIQRTQQEDSAVYLCASSLGSQGWNEKLFFGSGTQLSVL.

This clonotype came up a few times. The chain has TRBV29-1 and TRBJ2-1; 8 nucleotides match TRBD2. Germline-derived CDR1 and CDR2 are SQVTM and ANQGSEA. With V trimmed by 2 bases and J by 2 bases, 5 bases remained unmatched. The CDR3 spans 15 residues. The CDR3 DNA follows: TGCAGCGTTGAATTAGCGGGGCCCACCTACAATGAGCAGTTCTTC. Its protein product is CSVELAGPTYNEQFF.

The chain is built from TRBV4-2 and TRBJ2-7, with D tentatively TRBD2 (6 bases). The CDR3 contains 17 residues. Trimming left V 4 bases short and J 2 bases short, with 21 bases between. Germline V CDR1 and CDR2: LGHNA, YNFKEQ. The CDR3 DNA reads TGTGCCAGCAGCCTAAGTATAGCGGCCGAGGACACCTACGAGCAGTACGTC. Translating gives CASSLSIAAEDTYEQYV.

The gene calls are TRBV28 and TRBJ2-5; D not certain. The CDR3 totals 13 residues. V lost 10 bases and J 2 bases, leaving 14 bases between the germline ends. The germline gives CDR1 MDHEN, CDR2 SYDVKM. The CDR3 loop reads CATSVGRQETQYF. In DNA form, the CDR3 reads TGTGCCACCTCTGTTGGGCGGCAAGAGACCCAGTACTTC.

The chain combines TRBV5-1 with TRBJ2-1; unclear D gene. V was shortened by 4 bases and J by 8 bases, with 10 bases between the two germline ends. Germline CDR1 reads SGHRS; CDR2 reads YFSETQ. This CDR3 is built from 12 residues. CDR3 residues: CASSPPLDEQFF. CDR3 bases: TGCGCCAGCAGCCCCCCTTTGGATGAGCAGTTCTTC.

This chain's CDR3 is CASSWTSGSQGEQFF. The CDR3 DNA reads TGCGCCAGCAGCTGGACTAGCGGGAGTCAGGGAGAGCAGTTCTTC. The chain combines TRBV5-1 with TRBJ2-1, with TRBD2 matching 13 bases. V dropped 3 bases and J dropped 10; count of bases not matched to a gene: 7. The CDR3 is 15 residues long. CDR1 and CDR2 from the germline V gene are SGHRS and YFSETQ. Full variable domain (remainder filled in from reference TRBV5-1 and TRBJ2-1): KAGVTQTPRYLIKTRGQQVTLSCSPISGHRSVSWYQQTPGQGLQFLFEYFSETQRNKGNFPGRFSGRQFSNSRSEMNVSTLELGDSALYLCASSWTSGSQGEQFFGPGTRLTVL.

This clonotype has ten or more counts. This chain joins TRBV9 and TRBJ1-4, with 10 bases aligning to TRBD1. In germline, CDR1 is SGDLS, CDR2 YYNGEE. This CDR3 has 17 amino acids. J lost 8 bases, V lost 3 bases, and 13 bases had no gene match. CDR3 in DNA: TGTGCCAGCAGCGCCCCGGGACAGGGGCCCTTCGGGGAAAAACTGTTTTTT. Translating it yields CASSAPGQGPFGEKLFF.